The 26 T cell receptor beta chains listed next were all sequenced from one sample in a study of blood T cell repertoires in COVID-19. The protocol was immunoSEQ multiplex PCR, while the TCRdb copy is restricted to in-frame clones and leaves out a portion. The profile shows 130,000 to 150,000 clones, 70% to 90% of them singletons. Sequenced material: PBMCs or T cells enriched from blood (not recorded which). Receptors originate from a woman aged 30 to 39 with acute COVID-19.

The genes are TRBV3-1 (or the pseudogene TRBV3-2) and TRBJ2-2, with D perhaps matching TRBD2 (6 bases). Germline assignment: CDR1 LGHDT and CDR2 YNNKEL (reference sequence). CDR3 length: 17 residues. Trimming left V 5 bases short and J 7 bases short, with 23 bases between. For the CDR3, the DNA is TGTGCCAGCAGCTTTTCGGTGCGGGGCCCGACGGGCGGGGAGCTGTTTTTT. This encodes CASSFSVRGPTGGELFF.

The chain joins TRBV4-3 to TRBJ2-5; 8 bases match TRBD2. The V gene end was trimmed by 0 bases and the J gene end by 0 bases; junction bases not matched to a gene: 6. The length of the CDR3 is 17 residues. Germline lookup yields CDR1 LGHNA and CDR2 YSLEER. The CDR3 here is CASSQEVASGYQETQYF. The DNA for the CDR3 is TGCGCCAGCAGCCAAGAAGTCGCTAGCGGGTACCAAGAGACCCAGTACTTC.

This chain connects TRBV7-9 to TRBJ1-4; no reliable D call. CDR3 length equals 13 residues. CDR1 and CDR2 (germline): SEHNR, FQNEAQ (reference sequence). The V end lost 3 bases, the J end lost 7 bases, and 9 bases lay between the germline ends. The CDR3 reads CASSFLESEKLFF. CDR3 bases: TGTGCCAGCAGCTTCCTTGAGTCTGAAAAACTGTTTTTT.

The rearrangement uses TRBV27 and TRBJ2-7, with 7 positions matching TRBD2. This CDR3 region has 14 residues. The V gene's germline CDR1 is MNHEY and CDR2 SMNVEV (reference sequence). The ends lost 5 bases at V and 5 bases at J; junction bases unmatched: 9. The CDR3 is CASSQTPRGDEQYF. As DNA, the CDR3 is TGTGCCAGCAGTCAGACTCCTCGGGGGGACGAGCAGTACTTC.

The chain employs TRBV2 and TRBJ2-3; TRBD2 agrees at 11 bases. This CDR3 contains 16 residues. Germline trimming cut 5 bases from V and 6 bases from J; bases unmatched to any gene: 10. Germline V gene data show CDR1 as SNHLY and CDR2 as FYNNEI. CDR3 nucleotides: TGTGCCAGCAGTATTTATAGCGGGAGGGTTGGGGATACGCAGTATTTT. Encoded protein: CASSIYSGRVGDTQYF.

V is TRBV9 and J is TRBJ2-7, with D uncertain. Germline V gene lookup returns CDR1 SGDLS and CDR2 YYNGEE. The CDR3 contains 14 residues. Trimming took 0 bases from V and 1 from J, leaving 8 bases between them. CDR3: CASSVDTISYEQYF. The CDR3 nucleotides are TGTGCCAGCAGCGTAGATACTATATCCTACGAGCAGTACTTC.

The rearrangement joins TRBV19 to TRBJ2-7; D is possibly TRBD1 (6 bases). Trimming took 4 bases from V and 0 from J, leaving 13 bases between them. Germline values: CDR1 LNHDA, CDR2 SQIVND (reference sequence). The CDR3 consists of 15 residues. The CDR3 nucleotides read TGTGCCAGTAGTACCGGACAGTCATTCTCCTACGAGCAGTACTTC. Amino acids: CASSTGQSFSYEQYF.

The rearrangement uses TRBV2 and TRBJ1-4; 7 bases match TRBD1. Trimming took 5 bases from V and 2 from J; bases not matched to a gene: 2. Germline V gene data show CDR1 as SNHLY and CDR2 as FYNNEI. This CDR3 is 14 amino acids long. CDR3 in DNA: TGTGCCAGCAGTACACAGGGGACTAATGAAAAACTGTTTTTT. This gives the protein CASSTQGTNEKLFF.

The chain employs TRBV2 and TRBJ2-5; TRBD2 matches 10 bases. This CDR3 spans 15 amino acids. Germline values: CDR1 SNHLY, CDR2 FYNNEI. The V segment lost 4 bases and the J segment 2 bases; nucleotides outside the gene matches: 4. In nucleotides, the CDR3 is TGTGCCAGCAGTGTATGGACTAGCGGACAAGAGACCCAGTACTTC. It translates to CASSVWTSGQETQYF.

V is TRBV7-8 and J is TRBJ1-2, with 9 bases fitting TRBD1. The CDR3 has 15 residues. Germline V gives CDR1 SGHVS, CDR2 FQNEAQ. V dropped 5 bases and J dropped 4; count of bases not matched to a gene: 8. DNA for the CDR3: TGTGCCAGCAGCCCTAGGACAGGGGCGGCCTATGGCTACACCTTC. Its protein product is CASSPRTGAAYGYTF.

The genes are TRBV6-5 and TRBJ2-3; no reliable D call. This CDR3 contains 15 residues. The germline gives CDR1 MNHEY, CDR2 SVGAGI. V was clipped by 6 bases and J by 3 bases, with 16 bases between them. CDR3 nucleotide sequence: TGTGCCAGCAGAATTGATACCAGTACGACAGATACGCAGTATTTT. Protein product: CASRIDTSTTDTQYF.

This clone was seen only a few times. The gene calls are TRBV7-9 and TRBJ2-3, with D unresolved. V gave up 1 base and J gave up 9 bases, with 14 bases separating them. The CDR3 consists of 14 residues. Germline assignment: CDR1 SEHNR and CDR2 FQNEAQ (reference sequence). This CDR3 reads CASSLVIVYPTQYF. CDR3 sequence (DNA): TGTGCCAGCAGCTTAGTAATTGTCTACCCCACGCAGTATTTT.

A single count supports this clone. The chain employs TRBV5-1 and TRBJ1-5, with TRBD1 as a possible D gene (6 bases). V gave up 4 bases and J gave up 6 bases, with 20 bases separating them. The CDR3 is made up of 16 amino acids. Germline loops: CDR1 SGHRS, CDR2 YFSETQ. The CDR3 protein is CASSEGSGQTVQPQHF. CDR3 bases: TGCGCCAGCAGCGAGGGATCTGGACAGACTGTTCAGCCCCAGCATTTT.

This clone was counted once. J is TRBJ2-3 and V is TRBV10-3, with TRBD1 identical over 7 bases. V lost 6 bases and J lost 2; bases outside the gene matches: 8. The germline V gene has CDR1 ENHRY and CDR2 SYGVKD. This CDR3 contains 15 residues. In nucleotides, the CDR3 is TGTGCCATCAGGAAACAGGGGCCCTACACAGATACGCAGTATTTT. Translating it yields CAIRKQGPYTDTQYF.

This chain connects TRBV10-3 to TRBJ2-1; 9 positions match TRBD1. The germline CDR1 and CDR2 sequences are ENHRY and SYGVKD. Germline trimming cut 10 bases from V and 6 bases from J; bases unmatched to any gene: 13. CDR3 length: 15 amino acids. CDR3 sequence reads: CATLDGDRVPNEQFF. The CDR3 DNA is TGTGCCACACTGGATGGGGACAGGGTGCCCAATGAGCAGTTCTTC.

The V and J genes are TRBV6-2 or TRBV6-3 and TRBJ2-7; 13 bases are shared with TRBD2. The CDR3 covers 16 residues. V shed 6 bases and J 3 bases; nucleotides not matched to a gene: 8. CDR1 and CDR2 from the germline V gene are MNHEY and SVGEGT. The CDR3 sequence: CASSSLTSGRIYEQYF. CDR3 nucleotide sequence: TGTGCCAGCAGCTCCCTGACTAGCGGGAGGATCTACGAGCAGTACTTC.

The gene calls are TRBV3-1 (or the pseudogene TRBV3-2) and TRBJ2-3; TRBD2 aligns across 7 bases. V lost 4 bases, J lost 2 bases, and 3 bases stayed unmatched. CDR1 and CDR2 (germline): LGHDT, YNNKEL (reference sequence). There are 14 residues in the CDR3. The CDR3 DNA reads TGTGCCAGCAGCCCTAGCGGAAACACAGATACGCAGTATTTT. It specifies CASSPSGNTDTQYF.

The sample holds a few counts of this clone. The V and J genes are TRBV28 and TRBJ1-3, with a tentative D call TRBD1 (5 bases). Between the trimmed V and J ends, which lost 6 bases and 2 bases, there was a span of 14 bases. CDR3 length equals 15 residues. The V gene's germline CDR1 is MDHEN and CDR2 SYDVKM. Here the CDR3 DNA reads TGTGCCAGCAGAAGTGGACCAGGGACTGGAAACACCATATATTTT. As protein: CASRSGPGTGNTIYF.

V is TRBV5-1 and J is TRBJ1-6; D remains ambiguous. The CDR3 runs 13 residues. Trimming took 0 bases from V and 9 from J, leaving 7 bases between them. Per germline, CDR1 SGHRS and CDR2 YFSETQ. The DNA for the CDR3 is TGCGCCAGCAGCTTGGAAGCAGGTTCACCCCTCCACTTT. Encoded protein: CASSLEAGSPLHF.

Only a few counts were recorded for this clone. The chain carries TRBV2 and TRBJ2-7; the match to TRBD1 covers 8 bases. CDR1 is SNHLY, CDR2 FYNNEI, per germline. The CDR3 loop spans 14 amino acids. V gave up 4 bases and J gave up 6 bases; unmatched junction bases: 8. CDR3 in DNA: TGTGCCAGCAGTGGAGGACAGGGTGTCCGCGAGCAGTACTTC. Its translation: CASSGGQGVREQYF.

This clone has just one count. The chain carries TRBV29-1 and TRBJ2-5, with TRBD2 matching 14 bases. Trimming took 4 bases from V and 1 from J; bases not matched to a gene: 17. Germline V lookup: CDR1 SQVTM, CDR2 ANQGSEA. The CDR3 is made up of 20 amino acids. The CDR3 nucleotides read TGCAGCGTTGTCCCCCGTGGGACTAGCGGGAGTGGGGGGTTCCAAGAGACCCAGTACTTC. Encoded protein: CSVVPRGTSGSGGFQETQYF.

This sequence joins TRBV28 and TRBJ1-3, with 9 positions matching TRBD1. The V gene's germline CDR1 is MDHEN and CDR2 SYDVKM. The CDR3 is 17 amino acids. V shed 3 bases and J 0 bases; nucleotides not matched to a gene: 6. The CDR3 loop is CASSFSGTGNSGNTIYF. In DNA, the CDR3 is TGTGCCAGCAGTTTCTCAGGGACAGGGAACTCTGGAAACACCATATATTTT.

V gene TRBV18 combines with J gene TRBJ1-5; the match to TRBD1 covers 7 bases. The length of the CDR3 is 15 residues. The germline V gene has CDR1 KGHSH and CDR2 LQKENI. The ends lost 5 bases at V and 9 bases at J; junction bases unmatched: 13. CDR3 sequence (DNA): TGTGCCAGCTCAGAAGGACAGGCTCAAGGGGGGCCCCAGCATTTT. As protein: CASSEGQAQGGPQHF.

The chain carries TRBV5-8 and TRBJ2-5; the D is unclear. Between the trimmed V and J ends, which lost 3 bases and 4 bases, there was a span of 4 bases. CDR1 is SGHTS and CDR2 is YDEGEE in the germline V gene. The CDR3 is made up of 11 amino acids. DNA for the CDR3: TGTGCCAGCAGCTGGAGAGAGACCCAGTACTTC. It codes for CASSWRETQYF.

The V and J genes are TRBV19 and TRBJ2-1; 10 positions match TRBD2. The CDR3 is 15 residues long. Germline-derived CDR1 and CDR2 are LNHDA and SQIVND (reference sequence). Trimming cost V 0 bases and J 6 bases; bases outside gene matches: 2. CDR3 in DNA: TGTGCCAGTAGTATAGAAACTAGCGGGACCAATGAGCAGTTCTTC. Translated, it gives CASSIETSGTNEQFF.

With respect to this clone: Other nucleotide sequences from this sample produce the same CDR3. This chain connects TRBV28 to TRBJ1-1, with a possible D match to TRBD1 (6 bases). V was cut by 4 bases and J by 1 base, with 7 bases left in between. The germline gives CDR1 MDHEN, CDR2 SYDVKM. This CDR3 is 13 amino acids long. CDR3 region: CASSWTENTEAFF. The DNA of the CDR3 is TGTGCCAGCAGTTGGACAGAGAACACTGAAGCTTTCTTT.